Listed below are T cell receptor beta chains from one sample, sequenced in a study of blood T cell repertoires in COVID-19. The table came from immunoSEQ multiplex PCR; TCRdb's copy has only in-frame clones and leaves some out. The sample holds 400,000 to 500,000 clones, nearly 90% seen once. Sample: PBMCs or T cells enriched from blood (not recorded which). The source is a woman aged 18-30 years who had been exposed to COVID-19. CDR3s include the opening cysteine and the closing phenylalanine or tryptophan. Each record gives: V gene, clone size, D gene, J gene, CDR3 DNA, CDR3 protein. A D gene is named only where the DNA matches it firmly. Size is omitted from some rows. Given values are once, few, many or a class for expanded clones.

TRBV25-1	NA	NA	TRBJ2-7	TGTGCCAGCAGTGCGTCCACAGGGAGTTCAAGAACCTACGAGCAGTACTTC	CASSASTGSSRTYEQYF
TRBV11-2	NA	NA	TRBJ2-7	TGTGCCAGCAGCTTAGGACAGTCCTACGAGCAGTACTTC	CASSLGQSYEQYF
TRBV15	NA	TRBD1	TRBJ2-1	TGTGCCACCAGTGACGGGACAGGGGGACTGAAAAGGGTGCAGTTCTTC	CATSDGTGGLKRVQFF
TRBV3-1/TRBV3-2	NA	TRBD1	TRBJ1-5	TGTGCCAGCAGCCTGGGGGACAGGGTCAATCAGCCCCAGCATTTT	CASSLGDRVNQPQHF
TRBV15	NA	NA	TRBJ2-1	TGTGCCACCAGCAGAGACGGGTATGAGCAGTTCTTC	CATSRDGYEQFF
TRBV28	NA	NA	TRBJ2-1	TGTGCCAGCAGCCCAAATGCGGGTCTCCCCATTCACAATGAGCAGTTCTTC	CASSPNAGLPIHNEQFF
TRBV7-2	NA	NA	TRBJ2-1	TGTGCCAGCAGCCCCAGCGGAGTTTCCTACAATGAGCAGTTCTTC	CASSPSGVSYNEQFF
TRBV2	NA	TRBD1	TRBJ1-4	TGTGCCAGCTTCCTGACAGGGGAGCGTGAAAAACTGTTTTTT	CASFLTGEREKLFF
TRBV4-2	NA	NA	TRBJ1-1	TGTGCCAGCAGTCCTAGGGGGGGAATTCCCCCGGGCACTGAAGCTTTCTTT	CASSPRGGIPPGTEAFF
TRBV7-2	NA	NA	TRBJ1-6	TGTGCCAGCAGCTCTGGACAGCCTTCGGGTGATTCACCCCTCCACTTT	CASSSGQPSGDSPLHF
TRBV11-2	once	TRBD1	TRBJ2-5	TGTGCCAGCAGCTTAAGACAGGGGGGGACGAGAGAGACCCAGTACTTC	CASSLRQGGTRETQYF
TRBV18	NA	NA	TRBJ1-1	TGTGCCACTAAACCCTCTGAGGTAACTGAAGCTTTCTTT	CATKPSEVTEAFF
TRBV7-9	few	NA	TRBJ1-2	TGTGCCAGCAGCTTGACAGCTAACTATGGCTACACCTTC	CASSLTANYGYTF
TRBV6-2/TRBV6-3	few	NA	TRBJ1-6	TGTGCCAGCAGTTATCCGGACAGACTTAATTCACCCCTCCACTTT	CASSYPDRLNSPLHF
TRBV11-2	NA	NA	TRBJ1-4	TGTGCCAGCAGCTTAGATGGGGCGGGAGAAAAACTGTTTTTT	CASSLDGAGEKLFF
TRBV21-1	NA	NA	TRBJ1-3	TGTGCCAGCAGCAAATTATGGAAGGCCCTCGAGCGCGGAAACACCATATATTTT	CASSKLWKALERGNTIYF
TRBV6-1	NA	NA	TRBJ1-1	TGTGCCAGCAGTGAAGGTACAGGCAGCGGGGGCACTGAAGCTTTCTTT	CASSEGTGSGGTEAFF
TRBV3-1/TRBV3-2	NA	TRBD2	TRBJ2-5	TGTGCCAGCAGCCCCCAACTAGCGGGGGTAGGGGAGACCCAGTACTTC	CASSPQLAGVGETQYF
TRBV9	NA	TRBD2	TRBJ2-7	TGTGCCAGCAGCGTGACTAGCGGGGACTTCTACGAGCAGTACTTC	CASSVTSGDFYEQYF
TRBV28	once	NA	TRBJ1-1	TGTGCCAGTCGGGGGTACCCCAGGACTGAAGCTTTCTTT	CASRGYPRTEAFF
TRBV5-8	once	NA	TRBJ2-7	TGTGCCAGCAGTCCCAACTACGAGCAGTACTTC	CASSPNYEQYF
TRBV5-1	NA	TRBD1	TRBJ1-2	TGCGCCAGCAGCTTGGAAGGACAGGGAGGCTCCTATGGCTACACCTTC	CASSLEGQGGSYGYTF
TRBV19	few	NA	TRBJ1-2	TGTGCCAGTAGTATTGGAGAGAAGTATGGCTACACCTTC	CASSIGEKYGYTF
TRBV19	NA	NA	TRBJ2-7	TGTGCCAGTAGCACAACTAGCTCCGGCTACGAGCAGTACTTC	CASSTTSSGYEQYF
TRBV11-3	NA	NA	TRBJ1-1	TGTGCCAGCAGCTCGAGGGCCGGGAACACTGAAGCTTTCTTT	CASSSRAGNTEAFF
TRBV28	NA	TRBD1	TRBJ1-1	TGTGCCAGCAGCCTGGACAGGGGAGACACTGAAGCTTTCTTT	CASSLDRGDTEAFF
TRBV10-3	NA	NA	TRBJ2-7	TGTGCCATTTCTAACTACGACGAGCAGTACTTC	CAISNYDEQYF
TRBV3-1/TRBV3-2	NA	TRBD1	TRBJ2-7	TGTGCCAGCAGCCAAGGACAGGGGGCCGTATACGAGCAGTACTTC	CASSQGQGAVYEQYF
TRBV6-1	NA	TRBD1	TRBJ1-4	TGTGCCAGCAGTGAGGACAGGGGGGATGAAAAACTGTTTTTT	CASSEDRGDEKLFF
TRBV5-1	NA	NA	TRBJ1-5	TGCGCCAGCAGCCTCGGTAGCAATCAGCCCCAGCATTTT	CASSLGSNQPQHF
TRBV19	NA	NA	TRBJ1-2	TGTGCCAGTAACGGGGAAGACGTCCGACTTGGTGGCTACACCTTC	CASNGEDVRLGGYTF